The 26 T cell receptor beta chains given below trace back to one sample, sequenced in a study of T cell repertoires in cytomegalovirus infection. One entry per CDR3 protein results from TCRdb running MiXCR on the reads. The data show under 800,000 distinct CDR3 sequences, 20% to 25% seen once. The sample consisted of CD8+ T cells from PBMCs. These receptors all come from a human donor in good health (CMV status not recorded). Some clones in this sample may be carry-over from other donors' samples.

This clonotype has a handful of counts. The chain carries TRBV2 and TRBJ2-5; 8 bases are shared with TRBD1. CDR3 size: 15 residues. Germline values: CDR1 SNHLY, CDR2 FYNNEI. The V segment lost 5 bases and the J segment 2 bases; nucleotides outside the gene matches: 7. The CDR3 loop is CASSRGQGRQETQYF. In nucleotides, the CDR3 is TGTGCCAGCAGTCGAGGACAGGGTAGGCAAGAGACCCAGTACTTC. The full variable domain, its missing parts supplied by reference TRBV2 and TRBJ2-5, is EPEVTQTPSHQVTQMGQEVILRCVPISNHLYFYWYRQILGQKVEFLVSFYNNEISEKSEIFDDQFSVERPDGSNFTLKIRSTKLEDSAMYFCASSRGQGRQETQYFGPGTRLLVL.

This clonotype was seen a handful of times. The chain links TRBV29-1 to TRBJ2-7; D might be TRBD2 (6 bases). Germline V gives CDR1 SQVTM, CDR2 ANQGSEA. The CDR3 extends over 13 amino acids. Trimming removed 6 bases from V and 0 bases from J, with 12 bases in between. The DNA for the CDR3 is TGCAGCGTGGGACTGACAGTCTCCTACGAGCAGTACGTC. It encodes CSVGLTVSYEQYV.

The chain couples TRBV5-1 to TRBJ1-2; 7 positions match TRBD1. Germline values: CDR1 SGHRS, CDR2 YFSETQ. The CDR3 extends over 13 amino acids. The V and J ends lost 4 bases and 8 bases, in that order; junction bases with no gene match: 8. The DNA of the CDR3 is TGCGCCAGCAGCGGGGGACAGCCCGGGGGCTACACCTTC. Translation gives CASSGGQPGGYTF.

Remarks on this clonotype: This may be a read error, as it is one base from a much larger clone. The chain links TRBV12-3 or TRBV12-4 to TRBJ2-5; a weak D match, TRBD1 (6 bases). The CDR3 spans 14 residues. The CDR3 region has the DNA TGTACCAGCAATCCGCGCGGACAGCAAGAGACCCAGTACTTC. Amino acids: CTSNPRGQQETQYF.

The sample holds many counts of this clonotype. V gene TRBV7-2 combines with J gene TRBJ2-3, with TRBD1 as a possible D gene (5 bases). Germline V gene sequence: CDR1 SGHTA, CDR2 FQGNSA. This CDR3 spans 12 amino acids. V was clipped by 10 bases and J by 5 bases, with 13 bases between them. The CDR3 nucleotides read TGTGCCACCCTGACAGCCGGAGATACGCAGTATTTT. Residues: CATLTAGDTQYF.

This clonotype was recorded a few times. The V call is TRBV5-1, the J call TRBJ1-1, with unresolved D. Germline V gene data show CDR1 as SGHRS and CDR2 as YFSETQ. The CDR3 runs to 16 residues. V shed 4 bases and J shed 3 bases, with 19 bases lying between them. The CDR3 here is CASSNFPPGWDTEAFF. The CDR3 DNA follows: TGCGCCAGCAGCAACTTCCCCCCCGGGTGGGACACTGAAGCTTTCTTT.

The chain carries TRBV4-1 and TRBJ2-7, with 10 bases fitting TRBD2. The V and J ends lost 4 bases and 3 bases, in that order; junction bases with no gene match: 12. The CDR3 runs to 17 residues. CDR1 MGHRA and CDR2 YSYEKL come from the germline V gene. CDR3 loop: CASSPTVAGGNFYEQYF. As DNA, the CDR3 is TGCGCCAGCAGCCCAACTGTAGCGGGGGGAAATTTCTACGAGCAGTACTTC.

This clonotype was recorded many times. V gene TRBV7-8 combines with J gene TRBJ1-5, with D uncertain. The V end lost 6 bases, the J end lost 7 bases, and 16 bases lay between the germline ends. Per germline, CDR1 SGHVS and CDR2 FQNEAQ. This CDR3 spans 14 amino acids. The CDR3 loop reads CASSRAAVVQPQHF. DNA of the CDR3: TGTGCCAGCAGTAGAGCGGCGGTGGTGCAGCCCCAGCATTTT.

A remark on this clonotype: A much bigger clone sits one base away, suggesting this may be a read error. The CDR3 region is CASTQGQTNTEAFF. CDR3 bases: TGTGCCAGCACCCAAGGACAGACAAACACTGAAGCTTTCTTT. V gene TRBV7-4 combines with J gene TRBJ1-1; D possibly corresponds to TRBD1 (6 bases). Trimming took 7 bases from V and 2 from J, leaving 14 bases between them. Germline V gene lookup returns CDR1 SGHVT and CDR2 SQSDAQ. CDR3 length: 14 residues.

This clonotype was recorded a few times. The gene calls are TRBV4-3 and TRBJ2-1; no definite D call. Trimming stripped 0 bases from V and 3 bases from J, with 9 bases between. The CDR3 spans 15 residues. The germline V gene has CDR1 LGHNA and CDR2 YSLEER. For the CDR3, the DNA is TGCGCCAGCAGCCAAGATGGGGAAGTCTACAATGAGCAGTTCTTC. Translated: CASSQDGEVYNEQFF.

This chain uses TRBV28 with TRBJ2-3; D not certain. The CDR3 sequence is 13 residues long. CDR1 and CDR2 from the germline V gene are MDHEN and SYDVKM. The V gene lost 5 bases and the J gene lost 4 bases, with 10 bases spanning the gap. The CDR3 region has the DNA TGTGCCAGCAGTGTATATGATCCAGATACGCAGTATTTT. Translating gives CASSVYDPDTQYF.

This chain connects TRBV28 to TRBJ1-3, with D perhaps TRBD1 (5 bases). V was pared by 2 bases and J by 5 bases, with 10 bases between. CDR1 is MDHEN and CDR2 is SYDVKM in the germline V gene. This CDR3 spans 14 amino acids. CDR3 bases: TGTGCCAGCAGTTTACGGGACGGAAGAAACACCATATATTTT. Protein sequence: CASSLRDGRNTIYF. The variable domain in full, with the rest retrieved from reference TRBV28 and TRBJ1-3, is DVKVTQSSRYLVKRTGEKVFLECVQDMDHENMFWYRQDPGLGLRLIYFSYDVKMKEKGDIPEGYSVSREKKERFSLILESASTNQTSMYLCASSLRDGRNTIYFGEGSWLTVV.

The chain joins TRBV7-6 to TRBJ2-1, with TRBD1 identical over 7 bases. Germline CDR1 reads SGHVS; CDR2 reads FNYEAQ. Unmatched junction bases numbered 5, after V lost 1 base and J lost 5 bases. This CDR3 has 15 amino acids. CDR3 DNA: TGTGCCAGCAGCTTAGAATGGACAGGACACAATGAGCAGTTCTTC. Encoded protein: CASSLEWTGHNEQFF.

The chain carries TRBV7-9 and TRBJ2-5; D gene ambiguous. From germline, CDR1 is SEHNR and CDR2 FQNEAQ (reference sequence). Trimming removed 3 bases from V and 4 bases from J, with 12 bases in between. This CDR3 is built from 14 residues. The CDR3 protein is CASSFPLSPETQYF. The CDR3 DNA reads as TGTGCCAGCAGCTTTCCCTTAAGTCCAGAGACCCAGTACTTC.

This clonotype was observed a few times. The chain joins TRBV5-6 to TRBJ1-1, with 8 positions matching TRBD1. The germline V gene encodes CDR1 SGHDT and CDR2 YYEEEE. Trimming cost V 3 bases and J 7 bases; bases outside gene matches: 8. This CDR3 has 14 residues. The CDR3 DNA sequence: TGTGCCAGCAGCTGGGGGACAGGTTCGGTTGAAGCTTTCTTT. As protein: CASSWGTGSVEAFF.

This clonotype has a count of ten or more. V gene TRBV28 combines with J gene TRBJ2-4; D is possibly TRBD1 (6 bases). The CDR3 totals 18 residues. Germline lookup yields CDR1 MDHEN and CDR2 SYDVKM. V was pared by 5 bases and J by 8 bases, with 28 bases between. The CDR3 DNA reads as TGTGCCAGCAGTCCTTTCCCACCGCCCTCCCGACAGGTGTACATTCAGTACTTC. Protein: CASSPFPPPSRQVYIQYF.

This clonotype occurred a few times. The rearrangement uses TRBV7-9 and TRBJ2-3; 8 bases are shared with TRBD1. Germline CDR1 reads SEHNR; CDR2 reads FQNEAQ (reference sequence). The CDR3 covers 15 residues. J lost 2 bases, V lost 5 bases, and 6 bases had no gene match. CDR3 bases: TGTGCCAGCAGCAGACAGGGGAAAGCCACAGATACGCAGTATTTT. Amino acids: CASSRQGKATDTQYF.

Ten or more counts support this clonotype. V and J are TRBV7-6 and TRBJ2-5; TRBD1 aligns across 10 bases. Germline trimming cut 3 bases from V and 5 bases from J; bases unmatched to any gene: 6. CDR1 SGHVS and CDR2 FNYEAQ come from the germline V gene. The CDR3 is made up of 15 amino acids. This CDR3 is CASSLTGGLGETQYF. The DNA of the CDR3 is TGTGCCAGCAGCTTGACAGGGGGCCTTGGGGAGACCCAGTACTTC. Using reference TRBV7-6 and TRBJ2-5 for the parts outside the CDR3, the full variable domain is GAGVSQSPRYKVTKRGQDVALRCDPISGHVSLYWYRQALGQGPEFLTYFNYEAQQDKSGLPNDRFSAERPEGSISTLTIQRTEQRDSAMYRCASSLTGGLGETQYFGPGTRLLVL.

Notes on this clonotype: One end of the junction varies from germline; a read error may be responsible. The genes are TRBV7-6 and TRBJ2-2; D is undetermined. CDR3 length: 17 amino acids. Per the germline V gene, CDR1 is SGHVS and CDR2 is FNYEAQ. The CDR3: CASSSYYRLRNIGELFF. The DNA of the CDR3 is TGTGCCAGCAGCTCTTACTACCGACTCCGGAACATCGGGGAGCTGTTTTTT.

This clonotype was counted between two and nine times. V usage is TRBV7-9 and J usage is TRBJ2-2, with 8 positions matching TRBD2. This CDR3 contains 15 residues. Germline V gene sequence: CDR1 SEHNR, CDR2 FQNEAQ (reference sequence). V dropped 4 bases and J dropped 4; count of bases not matched to a gene: 5. The DNA for the CDR3 is TGTGCCAGCAGCTATATAGCGGGGCCCACCGGGGAGCTGTTTTTT. Protein sequence: CASSYIAGPTGELFF.

In its sample, this clonotype was seen many times. The chain has TRBV7-2 and TRBJ1-5; 7 bases map to TRBD1. CDR1 is SGHTA and CDR2 is FQGNSA in the germline V gene. V lost 2 bases to trimming and J lost 6 bases; unmatched junction nucleotides: 7. This CDR3 comprises 15 residues. The DNA of the CDR3 is TGTGCCAGCAGCTTAATAGGGACAGCATCTCAGCCCCAGCATTTT. Residues: CASSLIGTASQPQHF.

The gene calls are TRBV20-1 and TRBJ1-1; tentatively, D is TRBD1 (6 bases). Germline lookup yields CDR1 DFQATT and CDR2 SNEGSKA (reference sequence). V was pared by 6 bases and J by 4 bases, with 15 bases between. The CDR3 sequence is 13 residues long. CDR3 nucleotide sequence: TGCAGTGCGGCAGGGGTAGGTGGCACTGAAGCTTTCTTT. It translates to CSAAGVGGTEAFF.

The V gene is TRBV6-5, the J gene TRBJ2-5; D might be TRBD1 or TRBD2, each matching 5 bases. Trimming took off 5 bases at V and 1 base at J, with 23 bases between the two ends. Germline V gene sequence: CDR1 MNHEY, CDR2 SVGAGI. The CDR3 covers 18 residues. CDR3 nucleotides: TGTGCCAGCAGTAACCCATCTGACGGCCACGGGGCCCAAGAGACCCAGTACTTC. Protein product: CASSNPSDGHGAQETQYF.

The chain is built from TRBV4-1 and TRBJ2-5, with 10 positions matching TRBD2. CDR1 and CDR2 from the germline V gene are MGHRA and YSYEKL. V lost 1 base, J lost 9 bases, and 5 bases stayed unmatched. The CDR3 length is 14 residues. The CDR3, as DNA: TGCGCCAGCAGCCAAGTTGGTGGACTAGCGGCCCAGTACTTC. Its translation: CASSQVGGLAAQYF.

This clonotype was seen a few times. This chain connects TRBV9 to TRBJ2-1; 8 nucleotides align to TRBD2. V lost 6 bases to trimming and J lost 2 bases; unmatched junction nucleotides: 4. Germline V gives CDR1 SGDLS, CDR2 YYNGEE. The CDR3 runs 14 residues. CDR3 sequence (DNA): TGTGCCAGCAACCCAGCGGGGGCCTACAATGAGCAGTTCTTC. Its protein is CASNPAGAYNEQFF. Complete variable domain (other parts from reference TRBV9 and TRBJ2-1): DSGVTQTPKHLITATGQRVTLRCSPRSGDLSVYWYQQSLDQGLQFLIQYYNGEERAKGNILERFSAQQFPDLHSELNLSSLELGDSALYFCASNPAGAYNEQFFGPGTRLTVL.

The chain couples TRBV23-1 to TRBJ1-5, with TRBD1 identical over 10 bases. TRBV23-1 falls under the ORF class, with uncertain function. The CDR3 length is 19 residues. V gave up 5 bases and J gave up 1 base; unmatched junction bases: 14. CDR3 sequence: CASSIIRQGARKSNQPQHF. In DNA form, the CDR3 reads TGCGCCAGCAGTATAATAAGACAGGGGGCAAGGAAAAGCAATCAGCCCCAGCATTTT.